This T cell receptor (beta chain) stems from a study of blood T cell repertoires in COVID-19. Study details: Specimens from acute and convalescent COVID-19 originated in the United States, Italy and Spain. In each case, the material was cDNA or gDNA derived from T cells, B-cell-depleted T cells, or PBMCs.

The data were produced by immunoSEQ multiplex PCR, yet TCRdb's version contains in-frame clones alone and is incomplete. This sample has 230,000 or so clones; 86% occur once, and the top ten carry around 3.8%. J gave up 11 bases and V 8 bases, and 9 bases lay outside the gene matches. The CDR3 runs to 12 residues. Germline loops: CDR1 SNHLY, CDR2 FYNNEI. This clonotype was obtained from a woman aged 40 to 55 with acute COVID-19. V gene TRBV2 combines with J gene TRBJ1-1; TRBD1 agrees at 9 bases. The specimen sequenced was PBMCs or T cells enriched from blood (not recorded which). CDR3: CASPGQGVRAFF. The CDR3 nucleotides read TGTGCCAGCCCGGGACAGGGTGTACGTGCTTTCTTT. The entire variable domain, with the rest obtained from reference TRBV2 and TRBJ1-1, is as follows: EPEVTQTPSHQVTQMGQEVILRCVPISNHLYFYWYRQILGQKVEFLVSFYNNEISEKSEIFDDQFSVERPDGSNFTLKIRSTKLEDSAMYFCASPGQGVRAFFGQGTRLTVV.